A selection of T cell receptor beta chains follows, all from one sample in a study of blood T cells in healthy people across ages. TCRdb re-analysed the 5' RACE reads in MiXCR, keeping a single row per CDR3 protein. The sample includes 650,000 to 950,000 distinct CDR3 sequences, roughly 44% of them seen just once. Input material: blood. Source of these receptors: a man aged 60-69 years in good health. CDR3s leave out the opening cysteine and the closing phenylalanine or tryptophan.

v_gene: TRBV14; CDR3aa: ASSQDWGTDTQY
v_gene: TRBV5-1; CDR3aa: ASSGGTGHETQY
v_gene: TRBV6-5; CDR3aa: ASSYVRESNSPLH
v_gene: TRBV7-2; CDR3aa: ASSLVRGPQPQH
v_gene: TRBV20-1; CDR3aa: SADSVGSSPLH
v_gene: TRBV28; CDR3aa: ASSFAGQGALNTEAF
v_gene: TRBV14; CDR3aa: ASSQFYRGRGTDTQY
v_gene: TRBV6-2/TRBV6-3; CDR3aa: ASSSPDRISGYT
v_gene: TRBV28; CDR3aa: ASSSPTGDYNSPLH
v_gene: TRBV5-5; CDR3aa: ASSFDLGAYEQY
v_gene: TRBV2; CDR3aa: ASSAGTSGGQPPTDTQY
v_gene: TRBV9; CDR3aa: ASSVAPAAYEQY
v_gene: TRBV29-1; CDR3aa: SVEGQNYEQY
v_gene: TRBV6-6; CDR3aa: ASNSQGAEDGYTEAF
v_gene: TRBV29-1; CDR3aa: SGKDSSLYNEQY
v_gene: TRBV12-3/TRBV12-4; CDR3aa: ASTTRTGGNEQY
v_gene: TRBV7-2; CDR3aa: ASSLAHGFGAYEQY
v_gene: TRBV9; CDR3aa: ASSGTGTAETQY
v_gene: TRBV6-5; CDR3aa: ASSFDHTEAF
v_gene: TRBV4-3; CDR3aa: ASSRGREVTEAF
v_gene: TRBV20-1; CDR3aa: SARTSGTNEQF
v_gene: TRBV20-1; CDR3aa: SAGGRENQPQH
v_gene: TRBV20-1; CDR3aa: SASRYGTGKSYEQY
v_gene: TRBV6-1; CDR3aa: ASSEAVGISYNSPLH
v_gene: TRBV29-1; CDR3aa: SVETGGTDTQY
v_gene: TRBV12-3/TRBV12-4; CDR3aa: ASSLRGRAY
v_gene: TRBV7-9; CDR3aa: ASSLGVVGLAASTDTQY
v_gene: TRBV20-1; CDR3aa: SAGFARETQY
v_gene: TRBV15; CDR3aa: ATSRGPGLSYEQY
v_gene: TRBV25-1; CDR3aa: ASSDEGTGVYEQY
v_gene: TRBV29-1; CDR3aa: SARRETLADTQY
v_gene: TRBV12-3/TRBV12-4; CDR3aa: ASSLSLRANQPQH
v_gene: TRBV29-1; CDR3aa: SVETSGLAGGPGVYETQY
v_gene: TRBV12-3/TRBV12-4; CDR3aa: ASGRGRESSYEQY
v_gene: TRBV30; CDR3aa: AWSVAARNTEAF
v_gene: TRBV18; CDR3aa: ASSPRQGNQETQY
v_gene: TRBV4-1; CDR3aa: ASSQDTPFRGGTGNEQF
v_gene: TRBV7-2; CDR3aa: ASSTTNPNEQF
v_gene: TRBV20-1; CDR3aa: SALGLAGGNEQF
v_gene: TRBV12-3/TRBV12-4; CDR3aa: ASKPTGPLREQY
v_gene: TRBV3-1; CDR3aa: ASSLHNQPQH
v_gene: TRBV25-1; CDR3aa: ASSGTGKAF
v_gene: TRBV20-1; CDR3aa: SAKTGGKYNEQF
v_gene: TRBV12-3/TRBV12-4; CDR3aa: ASSFSTEANYGYT
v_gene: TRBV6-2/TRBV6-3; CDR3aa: ASSLLAKGRNEQF
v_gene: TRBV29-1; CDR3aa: SVENRAVNTEAF
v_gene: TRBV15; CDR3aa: AARNPWTGPGQPQH
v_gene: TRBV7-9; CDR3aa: ASTPASGANVLT
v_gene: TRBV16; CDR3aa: ASSQWGADREKLF
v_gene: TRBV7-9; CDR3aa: ASSQAPSGGSQETQY